This T cell receptor beta chain was profiled in a study of blood T cells in healthy people across ages. Study-wide results and caveats: Diversity figures derived from one million T cells were judged to underestimate the true value. What prevented conclusive comparison of naive and antigen-experienced cells was that PBMCs were unsorted.

Donation came from healthy Caucasian individuals in Russia who were aged about 6 to 90. With a J-beta primer mix and a sample-barcoded 5' primer, a second PCR ran about 6 to 11 cycles. Template switching added a 12-random-nucleotide identifier to every cDNA molecule. TCRdb reprocessed the 5' RACE reads via MiXCR and lists one record per CDR3 protein. The sample yields 1.8 million or so distinct CDR3 sequences, roughly two fifths seen once. This clonotype was seen a few times. As yet, its antigen is unknown. The germline gives CDR1 ENHRY, CDR2 SYGVKD. The junction had 10 bases not matched to a gene; V was cut back by 6 bases and J by 0 bases. The CDR3 has 16 residues.

The chain has TRBV10-3 and TRBJ2-7; TRBD2 matches at 8 bases. This sequence originates from a human donor in good health. The sequenced sample was blood. The CDR3 region has the DNA TGTGCCATCAGCCCCCGGGGGGGGACGGACTCCTACGAGCAGTACTTC. Protein product: CAISPRGGTDSYEQYF.